The clone carrying this T cell receptor (beta chain) has just one count. V was shortened by 5 bases and J by 4 bases, with 14 bases between the two germline ends. Germline CDR1 is SNHLY and CDR2 is FYNNEI. The length of the CDR3 is 14 residues. The data are from a study of control samples from healthy donors and cancer patients. Assay used: immunoSEQ multiplex PCR; TCRdb lists only in-frame clones, some missing. Altogether about 110,000 clones are present, roughly 90% being singletons, with the ten largest covering about 3.7%. The receptor was derived from a woman aged 60-75 years with lung cancer. This rearrangement joins TRBV2 to TRBJ1-1; the D gene is possibly TRBD1 (6 bases). The sample comprised PBMCs. As DNA, the CDR3 is TGTGCCAGCAGTCCGGGACATACGGCCACTGAAGCTTTCTTT. Protein: CASSPGHTATEAFF.